A single sample is the source of the 27 T cell receptor beta chains below, sequenced in a study of T cells in tumors after PD-1 blockade. The repertoire was sequenced with immunoSEQ multiplex PCR; TCRdb's copy has only in-frame clones and lacks some. The sample lists approximately 45,000 clones, 65% to 85% occurring once. The sequences come from PBMCs, collected before anti-PD-1 therapy. These receptors came from a human donor with advanced basal cell or squamous cell carcinoma (not recorded which).

The rearrangement joins TRBV6-5 to TRBJ1-1; D is ambiguous. CDR1 and CDR2 (germline): MNHEY, SVGAGI. Trimming shortened V by 2 bases and J by 11 bases, and 6 bases separated the two germline ends. CDR3 length: 10 amino acids. CDR3 DNA sequence: TGTGCCAGCAGTTACCGGGAGGCTTTCTTT. This codes for CASSYREAFF.

This chain joins TRBV5-5 and TRBJ2-1, with D possibly matching TRBD2 (6 bases). Germline CDR1 reads SGHKS; CDR2 reads YYEKEE (reference sequence). CDR3 length: 13 residues. V lost 2 bases and J 4 bases, leaving 7 bases between the germline ends. The CDR3 DNA follows: TGTGCCAGCAGCTTCGGGAGATACAATGAGCAGTTCTTC. This encodes CASSFGRYNEQFF.

The CDR3: CASSPSGGSSYNEQFF. CDR3 DNA sequence: TGTGCCAGCAGCCCCTCCGGGGGGAGCTCCTACAATGAGCAGTTCTTC. The V call is TRBV7-8, the J call TRBJ2-1; 7 nucleotides agree with TRBD2. Trimming at V came to 5 bases and at J to 0 bases, leaving 7 bases not matched to a gene. Germline CDR1 is SGHVS and CDR2 is FQNEAQ. This CDR3 has 16 residues.

V and J are TRBV6-6 and TRBJ2-3; tentatively, D is TRBD1 (6 bases). Germline V lookup: CDR1 MNHNY, CDR2 SVGAGI (reference sequence). V was trimmed by 8 bases and J by 4 bases, leaving 13 bases between them. The CDR3 runs 13 residues. This CDR3 reads CASARGGSDTQYF. CDR3 DNA: TGTGCCAGCGCTCGAGGGGGTTCAGATACGCAGTATTTT.

The genes are TRBV28 and TRBJ1-4; D unclear. The V and J ends lost 5 bases and 12 bases respectively, with 22 bases between them. In germline, CDR1 is MDHEN, CDR2 SYDVKM. The CDR3 length is 15 residues. The CDR3 spells CASSPPEAYGVELFF. CDR3 bases: TGTGCCAGCAGTCCACCCGAAGCGTACGGCGTGGAACTGTTTTTT.

The V and J genes are TRBV12-3 or TRBV12-4 and TRBJ1-2, with a possible D match to TRBD1 (6 bases). The CDR3 length is 11 residues. The germline V and J ends were trimmed by 4 bases and 6 bases, with 6 bases remaining between them. The CDR3 DNA is TGTGCCAGCAGTTCAGGGGATGGCTACACCTTC. Its protein is CASSSGDGYTF.

The genes are TRBV5-1 and TRBJ1-1; D is unresolved. V was trimmed by 1 base and J by 5 bases, leaving 12 bases between them. In germline, CDR1 is SGHRS, CDR2 YFSETQ. The CDR3 is made up of 14 amino acids. DNA of the CDR3: TGCGCCAGCAGCTTGAATAAGTGGGAGACTGAAGCTTTCTTT. Translation gives CASSLNKWETEAFF.

The chain links TRBV6-6 to TRBJ1-2, with TRBD1 matching 7 bases. This CDR3 contains 11 residues. Unmatched junction bases numbered 3, after V lost 8 bases and J lost 6 bases. Germline V gene lookup returns CDR1 MNHNY and CDR2 SVGAGI (reference sequence). The CDR3 loop reads CASLQGDGYTF. The CDR3 DNA reads as TGTGCCAGCCTGCAGGGGGATGGCTACACCTTC.

The table lists this clone with a count of one. Germline is not matched at one junction end, which may reflect a read error. V and J are TRBV19 and TRBJ1-2; the D is unclear. This CDR3 comprises 13 residues. CDR1 is LNHDA, CDR2 SQIVND, per germline (reference sequence). In DNA, the CDR3 is TGTGCCAGTAGTATAGATGCTTATGCTCGGCGGGACTTC. Its protein product is CASSIDAYARRDF.

This chain connects TRBV13 to TRBJ2-7, with 11 bases that match TRBD1. V shed 5 bases and J 6 bases; nucleotides not matched to a gene: 3. CDR1 PRHDT and CDR2 FYEKMQ come from the germline V gene (reference sequence). The CDR3 spans 13 residues. The CDR3 spells CASSRDRGFEQYF. The CDR3 DNA reads as TGTGCCAGCAGCCGGGACAGGGGGTTCGAGCAGTACTTC.

This clone was observed a single time. The V and J genes are TRBV3-1 (or the pseudogene TRBV3-2) and TRBJ2-7; 12 bases map to TRBD1. The germline V gene has CDR1 LGHDT and CDR2 YNNKEL (reference sequence). V gave up 5 bases and J gave up 6 bases; unmatched junction bases: 8. This CDR3 contains 15 residues. The CDR3 sequence: CASSKIPGQGAEQYF. CDR3 DNA: TGTGCCAGCAGCAAGATACCGGGACAGGGGGCCGAGCAGTACTTC.

The V gene is TRBV6-5, the J gene TRBJ2-3, with 9 bases identical to TRBD2. The V segment lost 6 bases and the J segment 5 bases; nucleotides outside the gene matches: 9. Germline V CDR1 and CDR2: MNHEY, SVGAGI. The CDR3 covers 15 residues. The CDR3, as DNA: TGTGCCAGCAGGGTTGTTAGCGGGGGCGGAGATACGCAGTATTTT. It translates to CASRVVSGGGDTQYF.

This chain links TRBV7-6 with TRBJ2-2, with D tentatively TRBD1 (5 bases). Germline V gene lookup returns CDR1 SGHVS and CDR2 FNYEAQ. Trimming pared 0 bases from V and 6 bases from J, leaving 8 bases between. CDR3 size: 14 residues. The CDR3 nucleotides read TGTGCCAGCAGCTTAGCTCAAGGGGCCGGGGAGCTGTTTTTT. Protein product: CASSLAQGAGELFF.

The chain links TRBV2 to TRBJ2-1, with D hard to call. The CDR3 extends over 14 amino acids. Germline V gene data show CDR1 as SNHLY and CDR2 as FYNNEI. Trimming took 8 bases from V and 9 from J, leaving 20 bases between them. DNA for the CDR3: TGTGCCAGCCATAGACAAGGCCGGTCCGGTGAGCAGTTCTTC. Translating gives CASHRQGRSGEQFF.

This rearrangement joins TRBV12-3 or TRBV12-4 to TRBJ2-5, with TRBD2 as a possible D gene (6 bases). Trimming stripped 4 bases from V and 8 bases from J, with 11 bases between. The CDR3 has 12 amino acids. CDR3 region: CASSSVGGTQYF. The CDR3 nucleotides are TGTGCCAGCAGTTCCGTGGGGGGTACCCAGTACTTC.

V usage is TRBV7-6 and J usage is TRBJ2-7; TRBD1 is a possible D gene (6 bases). CDR3 length equals 13 residues. The V end lost 5 bases, the J end lost 3 bases, and 11 bases lay between the germline ends. CDR1 is SGHVS and CDR2 is FNYEAQ in the germline V gene. CDR3 in amino acids: CASSPGTSYEQYF. CDR3 nucleotide sequence: TGTGCCAGCAGCCCGGGGACAAGCTACGAGCAGTACTTC.

The chain employs TRBV7-2 and TRBJ1-2; TRBD1 aligns across 8 bases. The CDR3 contains 13 residues. V trimming: 6 bases; J trimming: 5 bases; junction bases outside the gene matches: 5. CDR1 and CDR2 (germline): SGHTA, FQGNSA. CDR3 coding DNA: TGTGCCAGCAGACTAACAGGGGGGTATGGCTACACCTTC. It specifies CASRLTGGYGYTF.

V is TRBV18 and J is TRBJ1-5; D gene unclear. CDR1 KGHSH and CDR2 LQKENI come from the germline V gene. V was pared by 3 bases and J by 0 bases, with 9 bases between. The length of the CDR3 is 15 residues. The CDR3 DNA is TGTGCCAGCTCACCCGGCGGTAATAGCAATCAGCCCCAGCATTTT. Translated: CASSPGGNSNQPQHF. Complete variable domain (other parts from reference TRBV18 and TRBJ1-5): NAGVMQNPRHLVRRRGQEARLRCSPMKGHSHVYWYRQLPEEGLKFMVYLQKENIIDESGMPKERFSAEFPKEGPSILRIQQVVRGDSAAYFCASSPGGNSNQPQHFGDGTRLSIL.

This chain connects TRBV10-3 to TRBJ2-2; 9 bases fit TRBD1. V shed 7 bases, J shed 5 bases, and the junction held 5 bases outside the gene matches. This CDR3 spans 14 amino acids. Germline CDR1 ENHRY, CDR2 SYGVKD. The CDR3 DNA is TGTGCCATCAATCCGACAGGGGGGACCGGGGAGCTGTTTTTT. This encodes CAINPTGGTGELFF.

The chain couples TRBV19 to TRBJ1-5; D gene ambiguous. CDR1 is LNHDA and CDR2 is SQIVND in the germline V gene (reference sequence). The ends were cut back, 5 bases at V and 4 bases at J, with 12 bases in the middle. The CDR3 length is 14 residues. CDR3 in amino acids: CASSAGLGNQPQHF. The CDR3 bases are TGTGCCAGTAGTGCGGGCCTTGGGAATCAGCCCCAGCATTTT.

This clone was counted a single time. V usage is TRBV28 and J usage is TRBJ2-1; TRBD2 matches at 9 bases. Trimming removed 3 bases from V and 4 bases from J; junction bases left unmatched: 4. Germline V lookup: CDR1 MDHEN, CDR2 SYDVKM. This CDR3 is 15 amino acids long. In DNA form, the CDR3 reads TGTGCCAGCAGTTTGACTAGCGGAGGATACAATGAGCAGTTCTTC. Translating it yields CASSLTSGGYNEQFF.

The rearrangement joins TRBV7-9 to TRBJ2-5; 7 nucleotides agree with TRBD2. The V and J ends lost 5 bases and 4 bases, in that order; junction bases with no gene match: 13. The germline V gene encodes CDR1 SEHNR and CDR2 FQNEAQ (reference sequence). This CDR3 is 16 amino acids long. For the CDR3, the DNA is TGTGCCAGCAGCCCCACCTGGGAGGGAAGGGCAGAGACCCAGTACTTC. It is translated as CASSPTWEGRAETQYF.

The rearrangement links TRBV28 to TRBJ1-3, with a tentative D call TRBD1 (6 bases). V was trimmed by 3 bases and J by 6 bases, leaving 12 bases between them. From germline, CDR1 is MDHEN and CDR2 SYDVKM. The CDR3 is 14 amino acids. The CDR3 loop reads CASSLWQGQNTIYF. As DNA, the CDR3 is TGTGCCAGCAGTTTGTGGCAGGGGCAAAACACCATATATTTT. Variable domain in full (rest from reference TRBV28 and TRBJ1-3): DVKVTQSSRYLVKRTGEKVFLECVQDMDHENMFWYRQDPGLGLRLIYFSYDVKMKEKGDIPEGYSVSREKKERFSLILESASTNQTSMYLCASSLWQGQNTIYFGEGSWLTVV.

The chain uses TRBV10-3 and TRBJ1-1; a weak D match, TRBD1 (5 bases). The CDR3 is 16 amino acids. The V end lost 2 bases, the J end lost 3 bases, and 16 bases lay between the germline ends. Germline CDR1 reads ENHRY; CDR2 reads SYGVKD. The CDR3: CAISETGGMSDTEAFF. Written as DNA, the CDR3 is TGTGCCATCAGTGAGACGGGGGGGATGTCGGACACTGAAGCTTTCTTT.

The chain joins TRBV9 to TRBJ2-1; 9 nucleotides agree with TRBD2. The CDR3 has 15 residues. Germline CDR1 is SGDLS and CDR2 is YYNGEE. The junction had 8 bases not matched to a gene; V was cut back by 4 bases and J by 6 bases. The chain's CDR3 is CASSTGTSQFNEQFF. The CDR3 DNA reads TGTGCCAGCAGCACCGGGACTAGCCAGTTCAATGAGCAGTTCTTC.

The chain links TRBV10-3 to TRBJ1-5; D call uncertain. CDR1 is ENHRY, CDR2 SYGVKD, per germline. This CDR3 has 14 amino acids. Trimming cost V 6 bases and J 0 bases, with 9 bases left between them. The CDR3 spells CAIRGGDSNQPQHF. CDR3 nucleotides: TGTGCCATCAGGGGAGGTGATAGCAATCAGCCCCAGCATTTT.

This rearrangement joins TRBV2 to TRBJ2-2; TRBD2 matches at 8 bases. The CDR3 runs 15 residues. Germline CDR1 is SNHLY and CDR2 is FYNNEI. Unmatched junction bases numbered 6, after V lost 2 bases and J lost 7 bases. The CDR3 DNA is TGTGCCAGCAGTGAATTTCGGGGGGGCGGCGGGGAGCTGTTTTTT. As protein: CASSEFRGGGGELFF. Together with reference TRBV2 and TRBJ2-2, the CDR3 gives the full variable domain: EPEVTQTPSHQVTQMGQEVILRCVPISNHLYFYWYRQILGQKVEFLVSFYNNEISEKSEIFDDQFSVERPDGSNFTLKIRSTKLEDSAMYFCASSEFRGGGGELFFGEGSRLTVL.